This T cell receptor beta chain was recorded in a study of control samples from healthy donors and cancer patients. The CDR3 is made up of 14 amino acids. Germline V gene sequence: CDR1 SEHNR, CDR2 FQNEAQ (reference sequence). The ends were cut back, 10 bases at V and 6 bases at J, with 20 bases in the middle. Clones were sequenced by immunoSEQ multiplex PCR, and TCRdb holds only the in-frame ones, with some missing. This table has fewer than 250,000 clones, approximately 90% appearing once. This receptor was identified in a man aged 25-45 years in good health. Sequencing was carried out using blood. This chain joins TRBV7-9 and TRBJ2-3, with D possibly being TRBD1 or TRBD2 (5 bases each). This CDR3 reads CAIRLGTSLDTQYF. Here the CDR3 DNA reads TGTGCCATCCGCCTCGGGACCAGTCTCGATACGCAGTATTTT. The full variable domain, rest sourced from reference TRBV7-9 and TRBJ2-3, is DTGVSQNPRHKITKRGQNVTFRCDPISEHNRLYWYRQTLGQGPEFLTYFQNEAQLEKSRLLSDRFSAERPKGSFSTLEIQRTEQGDSAMYLCAIRLGTSLDTQYFGPGTRLTVL.